This T cell receptor beta chain came from a study of shared clonotypes between healthy human individuals. Looking at the study overall: The study used three CD4 naive, three CD4 memory, two CD8 naive and one CD8 memory plate per donor.

The authors' processing: With immunoSEQ giving junction-only sequences and no quality scores, filtering differed. The table came from immunoSEQ multiplex PCR; TCRdb's copy has only in-frame clones and leaves some out. For V, J and clone size, that table is used; D and trimming come from the DNA. The table has about 750,000 clones, around 92% seen once. CD8 cells regarded as naive lacked CD45RO, were positively chosen for CCR7, and omitted terminally differentiated effector memory CD45RA+ cells. J lost 3 bases, V lost 3 bases, and 5 bases had no gene match. Germline CDR1 SNHLY, CDR2 FYNNEI. The CDR3 has 14 amino acids.

This rearrangement joins TRBV2 to TRBJ2-7, with 7 nucleotides matching TRBD2. The sequence came from a young man in good health. The sample comprised naive CD8+ T cells sorted from blood. The CDR3 bases are TGTGCCAGCAGTGAGGAGCGGGAAGACTACGAGCAGTACTTC. Its protein product is CASSEEREDYEQYF. The full variable domain, its missing parts supplied by reference TRBV2 and TRBJ2-7, is EPEVTQTPSHQVTQMGQEVILRCVPISNHLYFYWYRQILGQKVEFLVSFYNNEISEKSEIFDDQFSVERPDGSNFTLKIRSTKLEDSAMYFCASSEEREDYEQYFGPGTRLTVT.